This T cell receptor (beta chain) was retrieved from a study of identical twins. TCRdb passed the 5' RACE reads through MiXCR, listing each CDR3 protein once. The sample lists 1.5 million to 2 million distinct CDR3 sequences; about 32% were seen once. This clonotype was seen just once. J gave up 5 bases and V 5 bases, and 10 bases lay outside the gene matches. Germline-derived CDR1 and CDR2 are MNHEY and SMNVEV (reference sequence). The CDR3 consists of 15 residues. J is TRBJ2-3 and V is TRBV27; TRBD1 matches at 7 bases. The TCR sequence derives from a newborn girl in good health. Sequences were obtained from cord blood. The CDR3 here is CASSPDPRGQDTQYF. The DNA for the CDR3 is TGTGCCAGCAGTCCAGATCCAAGGGGGCAAGATACGCAGTATTTT.